These 8 T cell receptor beta chains share one sample of origin, sequenced in a study of T cells in Graves' hyperthyroidism and ophthalmopathy. The CDR3 regions of TCR beta were amplified from RNA transcripts. A set of HTBI primers served as the primers for a first-round RT-PCR of the TCR CDR3. MiXCR, applied by TCRdb to the multiplex PCR reads, yields one record per CDR3 protein. The profile shows hundreds of thousands of distinct CDR3 sequences, over 35% of them singletons. Input material: blood. These receptors were collected from a man aged 18 to 30 with Graves' hyperthyroidism.

Only a few counts were recorded for this clonotype. V and J are TRBV2 and TRBJ2-3; tentative D call: TRBD1 (6 bases). The V gene lost 8 bases and the J gene lost 1 base, with 10 bases spanning the gap. This CDR3 contains 13 residues. Looked up from germline, CDR1 is SNHLY and CDR2 is FYNNEI. The CDR3 sequence is CASYRAGTDTQYF. CDR3 bases: TGTGCCAGCTACAGGGCTGGCACAGATACGCAGTATTTT.

In its sample, this clonotype was seen many times. The V call is TRBV20-1, the J call TRBJ1-5; TRBD1 aligns across 8 bases. J was trimmed by 2 bases and V by 4 bases; bases with no gene match: 4. The CDR3 is 14 amino acids. Germline CDR1 is DFQATT and CDR2 is SNEGSKA (reference sequence). The CDR3 DNA is TGCAGTGCTAATCCGGGACAGGGCAATCAGCCCCAGCATTTT. As protein: CSANPGQGNQPQHF.

Only a few counts were recorded for this clonotype. The genes are TRBV12-3 or TRBV12-4 and TRBJ1-2; possibly TRBD1 for D (5 bases). CDR3 size: 12 residues. The V and J ends lost 7 bases and 7 bases respectively, with 13 bases between them. The CDR3 bases are TGTGCCAGCACCGGGGGGATCTCTGGCTACACCTTC. Its translation is CASTGGISGYTF.

The V gene is TRBV14, the J gene TRBJ1-5, with D possibly matching TRBD1 (5 bases). Germline V gene data show CDR1 as SGHDN and CDR2 as FVKESK. The CDR3 is 16 amino acids. The V end was cut by 1 base, the J end by 1 base, with 11 bases between. CDR3 in DNA: TGTGCCAGCAGCCAAGTTGCAGGGAACAGCAATCAGCCCCAGCATTTT. Translated: CASSQVAGNSNQPQHF.

The chain joins TRBV29-1 to TRBJ1-6; 7 nucleotides match TRBD1. This CDR3 comprises 16 residues. Germline assignment: CDR1 SQVTM and CDR2 ANQGSEA. The V and J ends lost 5 bases and 9 bases, in that order; junction bases with no gene match: 16. The chain's CDR3 is CSVRGSVPAGGSPLHF. As DNA, the CDR3 is TGCAGCGTTCGAGGTTCGGTTCCCGCAGGGGGTTCACCCCTCCACTTT.

The chain uses TRBV10-3 and TRBJ2-7, with 7 bases that match TRBD2. The CDR3 has 11 amino acids. CDR1 is ENHRY and CDR2 is SYGVKD in the germline V gene. With 8 bases clipped from V and 6 bases from J, the junction kept 4 bases outside the gene matches. The CDR3 DNA reads as TGTGCCATCGGAGCGGGGCTCGAGCAGTACTTC. This gives the protein CAIGAGLEQYF.

This sequence joins TRBV9 and TRBJ1-1; the D is unclear. CDR3 size: 12 residues. Germline lookup yields CDR1 SGDLS and CDR2 YYNGEE. Trimming took off 4 bases at V and 6 bases at J, with 10 bases between the two ends. The CDR3 DNA is TGTGCCAGCAGCTTAAGCAGTGCTGAAGCTTTCTTT. It specifies CASSLSSAEAFF.

As regards this clonotype: One end of the junction fails to match germline, which may point to a read error. The rearrangement links TRBV7-7 to TRBJ2-5; D is unclear. The CDR3 has 12 residues. Germline V CDR1 and CDR2: SSHAT, FNYEAQ (reference sequence). The CDR3 region is CASSHPTETQYF. The CDR3 nucleotides read TGTGCTAGCAGCCACCCTACTGAGACCCAGTACTTC. Together with reference TRBV7-7 and TRBJ2-5, the CDR3 gives the full variable domain: GAGVSQSPRYKVTKRGQDVTLRCDPISSHATLYWYQQALGQGPEFLTYFNYEAQPDKSGLPSDRFSAERPEGSISTLTIQRTEQRDSAMYRCASSHPTETQYFGPGTRLLVL.